This T cell receptor beta chain was identified during a study of CD8+CD57+ T cells in acquired aplastic anemia. Study-level information: Isolated CD4+ and CD8+ cells, once sorted, yielded DNA averaging about 3.1 ug. Overall study findings and caveats: Overlapping CD8+ CDR3 repertoires of patients and controls contained under 30 shared sequences. A significant difference in CD8+ Simpson's diversity between patients and controls was not found.

This clonotype was seen many times. Its antigen is undetermined. It was genomic DNA that served as the template for profiling TCR beta VDJ and CDR3. TCRdb reanalysed the reads using MiXCR and keeps one entry per CDR3 protein. The table shows some 290,000 distinct CDR3 sequences, with 56% occurring only once. V shed 3 bases and J shed 6 bases, with 17 bases lying between them. From germline, CDR1 is LNHDA and CDR2 SQIVND (reference sequence). This CDR3 has 15 amino acids. The J gene is TRBJ2-5, the V gene TRBV19, with a tentative D call TRBD2 (5 bases). The clonotype comes from a human donor with severe aplastic anemia or a healthy control (not recorded which). The specimen sequenced was sorted CD4+, CD8+, or CD8+CD57+ T cells (not recorded which) from PBMCs. CDR3 nucleotide sequence: TGTGCCAGTAGTATTGGGAGCGGACTTAGGAAGACCCAGTACTTC. This gives the protein CASSIGSGLRKTQYF.